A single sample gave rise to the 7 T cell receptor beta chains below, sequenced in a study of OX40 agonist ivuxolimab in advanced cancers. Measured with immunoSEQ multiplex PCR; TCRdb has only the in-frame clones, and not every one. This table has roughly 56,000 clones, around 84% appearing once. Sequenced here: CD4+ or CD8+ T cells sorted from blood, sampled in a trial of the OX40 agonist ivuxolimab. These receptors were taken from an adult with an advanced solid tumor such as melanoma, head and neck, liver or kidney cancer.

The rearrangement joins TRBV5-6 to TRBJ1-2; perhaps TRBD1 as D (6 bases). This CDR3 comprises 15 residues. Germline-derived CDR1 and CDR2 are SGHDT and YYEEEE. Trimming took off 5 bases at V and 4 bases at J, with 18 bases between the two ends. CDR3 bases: TGTGCCAGCAGGTTCGGACAGTCGCCCCTCTATGGCTACACCTTC. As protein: CASRFGQSPLYGYTF.

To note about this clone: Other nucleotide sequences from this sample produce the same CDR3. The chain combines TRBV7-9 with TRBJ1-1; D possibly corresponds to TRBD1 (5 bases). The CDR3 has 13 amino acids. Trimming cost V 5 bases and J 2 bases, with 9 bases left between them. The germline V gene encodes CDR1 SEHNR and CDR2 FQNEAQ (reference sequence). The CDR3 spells CASSGTTNTEAFF. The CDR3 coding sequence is TGTGCCAGCAGCGGGACGACAAACACTGAAGCTTTCTTT.

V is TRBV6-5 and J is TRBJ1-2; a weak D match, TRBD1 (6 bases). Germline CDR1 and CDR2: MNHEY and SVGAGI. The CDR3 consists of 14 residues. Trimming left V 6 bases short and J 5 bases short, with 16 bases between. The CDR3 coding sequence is TGTGCCAGCAGCTTACGGGGACAAACATATGGCTACACCTTC. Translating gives CASSLRGQTYGYTF.

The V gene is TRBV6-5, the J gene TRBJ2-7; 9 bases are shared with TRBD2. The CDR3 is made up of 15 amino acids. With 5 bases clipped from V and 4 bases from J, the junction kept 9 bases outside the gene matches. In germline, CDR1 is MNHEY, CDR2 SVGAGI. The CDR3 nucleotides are TGTGCCAGCAGTCGAGCGGTAGCGGGAGCGTACGAGCAGTACTTC. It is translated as CASSRAVAGAYEQYF.

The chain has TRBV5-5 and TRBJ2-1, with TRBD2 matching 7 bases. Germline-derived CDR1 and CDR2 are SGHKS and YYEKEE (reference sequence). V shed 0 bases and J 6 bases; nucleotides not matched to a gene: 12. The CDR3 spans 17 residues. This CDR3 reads CASSLGASGTTRNEQFF. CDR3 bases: TGTGCCAGCAGCTTGGGGGCTAGCGGAACTACGCGCAATGAGCAGTTCTTC.

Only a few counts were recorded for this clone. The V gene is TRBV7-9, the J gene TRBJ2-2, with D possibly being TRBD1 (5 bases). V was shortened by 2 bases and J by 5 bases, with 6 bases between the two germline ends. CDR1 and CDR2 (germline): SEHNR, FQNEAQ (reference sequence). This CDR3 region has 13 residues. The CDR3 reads CASSLQGTGELFF. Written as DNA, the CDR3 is TGTGCCAGCAGCTTACAGGGTACCGGGGAGCTGTTTTTT.

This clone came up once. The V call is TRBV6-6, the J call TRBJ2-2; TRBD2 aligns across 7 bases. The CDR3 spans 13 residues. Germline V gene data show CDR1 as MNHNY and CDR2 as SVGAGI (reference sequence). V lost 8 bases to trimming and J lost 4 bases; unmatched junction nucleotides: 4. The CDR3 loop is CASGGSSTGELFF. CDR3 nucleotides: TGTGCCAGCGGCGGGAGCAGCACCGGGGAGCTGTTTTTT.